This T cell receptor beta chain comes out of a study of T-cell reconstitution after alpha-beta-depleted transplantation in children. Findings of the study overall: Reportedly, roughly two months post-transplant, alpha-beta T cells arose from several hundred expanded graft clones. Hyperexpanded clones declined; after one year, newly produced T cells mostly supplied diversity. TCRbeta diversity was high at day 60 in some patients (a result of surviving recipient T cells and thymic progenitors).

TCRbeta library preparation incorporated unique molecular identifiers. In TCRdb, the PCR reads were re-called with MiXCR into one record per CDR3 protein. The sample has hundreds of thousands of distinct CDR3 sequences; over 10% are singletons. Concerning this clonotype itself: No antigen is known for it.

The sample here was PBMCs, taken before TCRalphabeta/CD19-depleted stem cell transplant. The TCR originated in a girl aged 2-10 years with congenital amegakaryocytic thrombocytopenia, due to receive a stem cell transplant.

The CDR3 spells CASSPRRGYTGELFF. In DNA, the CDR3 is TGTGCCAGCAGCCCAAGGCGAGGGTACACCGGGGAGCTGTTTTTT. This chain joins TRBV9 and TRBJ2-2; TRBD2 might be the D (5 bases). V lost 4 bases and J 3 bases, leaving 13 bases between the germline ends. The germline V gene encodes CDR1 SGDLS and CDR2 YYNGEE. There are 15 residues in the CDR3. Supplemented by reference TRBV9 and TRBJ2-2, the full variable domain reads DSGVTQTPKHLITATGQRVTLRCSPRSGDLSVYWYQQSLDQGLQFLIQYYNGEERAKGNILERFSAQQFPDLHSELNLSSLELGDSALYFCASSPRRGYTGELFFGEGSRLTVL.